The sequence of this T cell receptor (beta chain) was determined in a study of regulatory T cells in long-lasting Graves disease. Across the whole study: Graves' patients, diagnosed recently, had received antithyroid drugs under 3 months.

Trimming removed 5 bases from V and 10 bases from J; junction bases left unmatched: 4. Looked up from germline, CDR1 is SGHTA and CDR2 is FQGNSA. The CDR3 contains 14 residues. As for time point: newly diagnosed GD, antithyroid drugs for less than 3 months. The TCR library used RNA extracted from PBMCs. An endocrinology department located in Xi'an, China, was where the patients came from. There are many counts of this clonotype. Antigen specificity is unknown. Study-wide results and limits: New patients shared fewer public clonotypes (about 1,000) than persistent patients did (roughly 2,700).

Both iRepertoire HTBI primers and Arm-PCR of CDR3 regions were used to build the TCR beta libraries. Each CDR3 protein gets one entry after TCRdb re-called the multiplex PCR reads with MiXCR. Of roughly 410,000 distinct CDR3 sequences in the sample, 15% were seen once. This same sample was also part of a study on T cells in Graves' hyperthyroidism and ophthalmopathy. Per that study: Patients were aged 18 to 65, had disease duration under 2 months, and had newly diagnosed hyperthyroidism.

Material: peripheral blood mononuclear cells (PBMCs), obtained at new diagnosis, from a patient treated with antithyroid drugs. This chain uses TRBV7-2 with TRBJ1-6, with TRBD1 matching 11 bases. The sequence derives from a woman aged 40-49 years with Graves disease. CDR3 in amino acids: CASSRTGGGSPLHF. The CDR3 DNA reads TGTGCCAGCAGCCGGACAGGGGGCGGCTCACCCCTCCACTTT.